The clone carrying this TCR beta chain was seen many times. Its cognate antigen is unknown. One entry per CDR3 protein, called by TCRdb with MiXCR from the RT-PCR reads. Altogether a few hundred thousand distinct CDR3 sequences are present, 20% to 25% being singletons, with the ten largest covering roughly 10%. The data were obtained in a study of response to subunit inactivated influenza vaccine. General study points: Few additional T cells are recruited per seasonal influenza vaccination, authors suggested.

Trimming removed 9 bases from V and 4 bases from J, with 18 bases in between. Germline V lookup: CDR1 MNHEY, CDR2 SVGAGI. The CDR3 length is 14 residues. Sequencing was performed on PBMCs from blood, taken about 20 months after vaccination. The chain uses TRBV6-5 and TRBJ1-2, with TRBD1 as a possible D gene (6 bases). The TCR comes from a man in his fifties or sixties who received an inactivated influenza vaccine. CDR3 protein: CASSTRDTGYGYTF. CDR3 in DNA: TGTGCCAGTAGCACTCGGGACACAGGCTATGGCTACACCTTC.